This is a list of T cell receptor beta chains from one sample in a study of T cell responses to AZD1222 COVID-19 vaccine. TCRdb's table, derived via immunoSEQ multiplex PCR, lists solely in-frame clones and lacks some. The sample lists approximately 140,000 clones; around 90% were seen once. The material sequenced was peripheral blood, taken 28 days after the second AZD1222 dose. The receptors here all came from an adult who received the AZD1222 COVID-19 vaccine. CDR3s include the opening cysteine and the closing phenylalanine or tryptophan. D genes are given only for firm matches. Clone size, where shown, is once, few, many, or a class for clones that have expanded.

clone_size: NA
d_call: NA
j_call: TRBJ2-1
v_call: TRBV9
cdr3_nt: TGTGCCAGCAGTGAGGGGCTAGCGCTTAGCTCCTACAATGAGCAGTTCTTC
cdr3_aa: CASSEGLALSSYNEQFF

clone_size: NA
d_call: NA
j_call: TRBJ1-1
v_call: TRBV10-2
cdr3_nt: TGCGCCAGCGGACATGGACACTTGATGAACACTGAAGCTTTCTTT
cdr3_aa: CASGHGHLMNTEAFF

clone_size: NA
d_call: NA
j_call: TRBJ2-7
v_call: TRBV5-6
cdr3_nt: TGTGCCAGCAGCCAAATCAGGGAGCTCTACGAGCAGTACTTC
cdr3_aa: CASSQIRELYEQYF

clone_size: few
d_call: NA
j_call: TRBJ1-2
v_call: TRBV30
cdr3_nt: TGTGCCTGGAGTGTACGGACCCGTCGACAGCTGCTCTATGGCTACACCTTC
cdr3_aa: CAWSVRTRRQLLYGYTF

clone_size: once
d_call: NA
j_call: TRBJ2-3
v_call: TRBV9
cdr3_nt: TGTGCCAGCAGCGTAGCTTTTCAGGGAGAGGGGTACACAGATACGCAGTATTTT
cdr3_aa: CASSVAFQGEGYTDTQYF

clone_size: NA
d_call: TRBD1
j_call: TRBJ1-6
v_call: TRBV5-4
cdr3_nt: TGTGCCAGCAGCTTGGGGACAGGGGAAAATTCACCCCTCCACTTT
cdr3_aa: CASSLGTGENSPLHF

clone_size: NA
d_call: TRBD2
j_call: TRBJ2-1
v_call: TRBV28
cdr3_nt: TGTGCCAGCAGTTTACTAACTAGCGGGAGCTACAATGAGCAGTTCTTC
cdr3_aa: CASSLLTSGSYNEQFF

clone_size: NA
d_call: NA
j_call: TRBJ2-2
v_call: TRBV11-2
cdr3_nt: TGTGCCAGCAGCTCCTCGAGGGGCGGGGAGCTGTTTTTT
cdr3_aa: CASSSSRGGELFF

clone_size: NA
d_call: NA
j_call: TRBJ1-3
v_call: TRBV19
cdr3_nt: TGTGCCAGTAGTAAAGGGGCGGCCATCGGAAACACCATATATTTT
cdr3_aa: CASSKGAAIGNTIYF

clone_size: NA
d_call: NA
j_call: TRBJ1-5
v_call: TRBV6-1
cdr3_nt: TGTGCCAGCAGTGAGTCAGGGGGCAATCAGCCCCAGCATTTT
cdr3_aa: CASSESGGNQPQHF

clone_size: once
d_call: NA
j_call: TRBJ1-6
v_call: TRBV15
cdr3_nt: TGTGCCACCAGCAGAGATTTGAAGAATAATTCACCCCTCCACTTT
cdr3_aa: CATSRDLKNNSPLHF

clone_size: NA
d_call: TRBD1
j_call: TRBJ2-1
v_call: TRBV5-6
cdr3_nt: TGTGCCAGCAGCAAGGGACAGGGCTCCTACAATGAGCAGTTCTTC
cdr3_aa: CASSKGQGSYNEQFF

clone_size: NA
d_call: NA
j_call: TRBJ2-7
v_call: TRBV20-1
cdr3_nt: TGCAGTGCCCCGGTAGGGTACGAGCAGTACTTC
cdr3_aa: CSAPVGYEQYF

clone_size: NA
d_call: NA
j_call: TRBJ2-2
v_call: TRBV29-1
cdr3_nt: TGCAGCGTTGAAGGGGGGGCCGGGGAGCTGTTTTTT
cdr3_aa: CSVEGGAGELFF

clone_size: NA
d_call: NA
j_call: TRBJ1-1
v_call: TRBV27
cdr3_nt: TGTGCCAGCAGTTCCCCGGGGGGCGCGAACACTGAAGCTTTCTTT
cdr3_aa: CASSSPGGANTEAFF

clone_size: NA
d_call: NA
j_call: TRBJ1-1
v_call: TRBV29-1
cdr3_nt: TGCAGCGCCTGGGACGGTATGAACACTGAAGCTTTCTTT
cdr3_aa: CSAWDGMNTEAFF

clone_size: NA
d_call: TRBD1
j_call: TRBJ1-2
v_call: TRBV2
cdr3_nt: TGTGCCAGCAGTGCTGATGGGACAGGGTATGATGGCTACACCTTC
cdr3_aa: CASSADGTGYDGYTF

clone_size: NA
d_call: NA
j_call: TRBJ2-1
v_call: TRBV5-6
cdr3_nt: TGTGCCAGCAGCTTGCTCCATGGGGGGGCGAACTACAATGAGCAGTTCTTC
cdr3_aa: CASSLLHGGANYNEQFF

clone_size: NA
d_call: NA
j_call: TRBJ2-2
v_call: TRBV10-1
cdr3_nt: TGCGCCAGCAGTGAGTCGAACTCCGGGGAGCTGTTTTTT
cdr3_aa: CASSESNSGELFF

clone_size: NA
d_call: NA
j_call: TRBJ1-2
v_call: TRBV12-3/TRBV12-4
cdr3_nt: TGTGCCAGCAGTTTAGGAGGCAATGGCTACACCTTC
cdr3_aa: CASSLGGNGYTF

clone_size: NA
d_call: NA
j_call: TRBJ1-1
v_call: TRBV7-9
cdr3_nt: TGTGCCAGCAGCCGAAAATTGGGAAGCGACGAAGCTTTCTTT
cdr3_aa: CASSRKLGSDEAFF

clone_size: NA
d_call: NA
j_call: TRBJ2-7
v_call: TRBV5-6
cdr3_nt: TGTGCCAGCAGCGTACAGAACTCCTACGAGCAGTACTTC
cdr3_aa: CASSVQNSYEQYF

clone_size: few
d_call: NA
j_call: TRBJ1-5
v_call: TRBV28
cdr3_nt: TGTGCCAGCAGTTTTAACAGAGATCAGCCCCAGCATTTT
cdr3_aa: CASSFNRDQPQHF

clone_size: NA
d_call: NA
j_call: TRBJ2-5
v_call: TRBV7-9
cdr3_nt: TGTGCCAGCAGCCGCACAGACGGGCCCCAAGAGACCCAGTACTTC
cdr3_aa: CASSRTDGPQETQYF

clone_size: NA
d_call: TRBD1
j_call: TRBJ2-2
v_call: TRBV30
cdr3_nt: TGTGCCTGGAAAGGACAGGGGGCGAAAACCGGGGAGCTGTTTTTT
cdr3_aa: CAWKGQGAKTGELFF

clone_size: NA
d_call: NA
j_call: TRBJ2-7
v_call: TRBV5-4
cdr3_nt: TGTGCCAGCAGCTTAGAGGGAACCTACGAGCAGTACTTC
cdr3_aa: CASSLEGTYEQYF

clone_size: few
d_call: NA
j_call: TRBJ2-2
v_call: TRBV5-1
cdr3_nt: TGCGCCAGCAGCTTGGAAAGGGCGGACGGGGAGCTGTTTTTT
cdr3_aa: CASSLERADGELFF

clone_size: NA
d_call: NA
j_call: TRBJ2-7
v_call: TRBV2
cdr3_nt: TGTGCCAGCAGTGAACAGGTTCTTGGGGAGCAGTACTTC
cdr3_aa: CASSEQVLGEQYF

clone_size: NA
d_call: NA
j_call: TRBJ2-1
v_call: TRBV7-9
cdr3_nt: TGTGCCAGCAGCTTACGCAGGGAGGTCAATGAGCAGTTCTTC
cdr3_aa: CASSLRREVNEQFF

clone_size: NA
d_call: TRBD2
j_call: TRBJ2-2
v_call: TRBV19
cdr3_nt: TGTGCCAGTAGTATGGGCCCGGGACTAGCGGCCATAGAGCTGTTTTTT
cdr3_aa: CASSMGPGLAAIELFF

clone_size: few
d_call: NA
j_call: TRBJ1-2
v_call: TRBV5-1
cdr3_nt: TGCGCCAGCAGCTTTGAAGGAGATTATGGCTACACCTTC
cdr3_aa: CASSFEGDYGYTF

clone_size: NA
d_call: TRBD1
j_call: TRBJ2-1
v_call: TRBV30
cdr3_nt: TGTGCCTGGAGACAGGGGTACAATGAGCAGTTCTTC
cdr3_aa: CAWRQGYNEQFF

clone_size: NA
d_call: NA
j_call: TRBJ2-7
v_call: TRBV5-1
cdr3_nt: TGCGCCAGCAGCAGCACCGGGACGGTTCCCTCCTACGAGCAGTACTTC
cdr3_aa: CASSSTGTVPSYEQYF

clone_size: NA
d_call: TRBD1
j_call: TRBJ2-2
v_call: TRBV29-1
cdr3_nt: TGCAGCGTTCTCAGTTCCGGGACAGCGAACACCGGGGAGCTGTTTTTT
cdr3_aa: CSVLSSGTANTGELFF

clone_size: once
d_call: TRBD2
j_call: TRBJ2-1
v_call: TRBV7-2
cdr3_nt: TGTGCCAGCAGCTTATCCGGGACTAGCGGGAGGTATGAGCAGTTCTTC
cdr3_aa: CASSLSGTSGRYEQFF

clone_size: NA
d_call: TRBD2
j_call: TRBJ2-7
v_call: TRBV24-1
cdr3_nt: TGTGCCACCAGTGATCCTAGCGGGAGCTCCTACGAGCAGTACTTC
cdr3_aa: CATSDPSGSSYEQYF

clone_size: NA
d_call: NA
j_call: TRBJ1-5
v_call: TRBV27
cdr3_nt: TGTGCCAGCGACGTCCTCGGGCGGGAAGGTCAGCCCCAGCATTTT
cdr3_aa: CASDVLGREGQPQHF

clone_size: NA
d_call: NA
j_call: TRBJ1-1
v_call: TRBV3-1/TRBV3-2
cdr3_nt: TGTGCCAGCAGCCAAGGCGCACCCAACAGGGTTGGGGAAGCTTTCTTT
cdr3_aa: CASSQGAPNRVGEAFF

clone_size: NA
d_call: NA
j_call: TRBJ1-3
v_call: TRBV30
cdr3_nt: TGTGCCTGGAGTGTAGGACAGACCTCTGGAAACACCATATATTTT
cdr3_aa: CAWSVGQTSGNTIYF

clone_size: NA
d_call: NA
j_call: TRBJ2-7
v_call: TRBV7-2
cdr3_nt: TGTGCCAGCAGCTCGCGACCCAGGACAGAACTTTTATACGAGCAGTACTTC
cdr3_aa: CASSSRPRTELLYEQYF

clone_size: once
d_call: TRBD2
j_call: TRBJ2-2
v_call: TRBV9
cdr3_nt: TGTGCCAGCAGCGTAGAAGTAGCGGGAGACCGGCCCGGGGAGCTGTTTTTT
cdr3_aa: CASSVEVAGDRPGELFF

clone_size: NA
d_call: TRBD1
j_call: TRBJ1-1
v_call: TRBV10-3
cdr3_nt: TGTGCCATCAGTGACGCAGGGGGCCTGAACACTGAAGCTTTCTTT
cdr3_aa: CAISDAGGLNTEAFF

clone_size: NA
d_call: TRBD1
j_call: TRBJ1-4
v_call: TRBV25-1
cdr3_nt: TGTGCCAGCAGTGGCGGGACAGGAGAAAAACTGTTTTTT
cdr3_aa: CASSGGTGEKLFF

clone_size: NA
d_call: TRBD2
j_call: TRBJ2-1
v_call: TRBV9
cdr3_nt: TGTGCCAGCAGCGGGACTAGCGGGAGAATCTTAAATGAGCAGTTCTTC
cdr3_aa: CASSGTSGRILNEQFF

clone_size: NA
d_call: NA
j_call: TRBJ1-4
v_call: TRBV5-1
cdr3_nt: TGCGCCAGCAGCTTGGGTGCGAGAACAACTAATGAAAAACTGTTTTTT
cdr3_aa: CASSLGARTTNEKLFF

clone_size: NA
d_call: NA
j_call: TRBJ2-3
v_call: TRBV12-3/TRBV12-4
cdr3_nt: TGTGCCAGCAGTTTTGGGGCAGATACGCAGTATTTT
cdr3_aa: CASSFGADTQYF

clone_size: NA
d_call: TRBD2
j_call: TRBJ2-6
v_call: TRBV7-9
cdr3_nt: TGTGCCAGCAGCTCACGGTCGACTAGCGTGCTCGCTGGGGCCAACGTCCTGACTTTC
cdr3_aa: CASSSRSTSVLAGANVLTF

clone_size: NA
d_call: NA
j_call: TRBJ1-1
v_call: TRBV11-2
cdr3_nt: TGTGCCAGCAGCTTAATGCAGGGTCGTTTGAACACTGAAGCTTTCTTT
cdr3_aa: CASSLMQGRLNTEAFF

clone_size: NA
d_call: NA
j_call: TRBJ1-5
v_call: TRBV19
cdr3_nt: TGTGCCAGTAGTATGCGGGGGGTGGGCAATCAGCCCCAGCATTTT
cdr3_aa: CASSMRGVGNQPQHF

clone_size: NA
d_call: TRBD1
j_call: TRBJ1-1
v_call: TRBV2
cdr3_nt: TGTGCCAGCAAGGGAACCGCGGACAGGGGCACTGAAGCTTTCTTT
cdr3_aa: CASKGTADRGTEAFF

clone_size: NA
d_call: TRBD1
j_call: TRBJ2-1
v_call: TRBV18
cdr3_nt: TGTGCCAGCTCACGGGGACAGGTGGTCAATGAGCAGTTCTTC
cdr3_aa: CASSRGQVVNEQFF

clone_size: NA
d_call: NA
j_call: TRBJ2-7
v_call: TRBV6-6
cdr3_nt: TGTGCCAGCAGTTACGGGGGGGGGCGTCAAGAGCAGTACTTC
cdr3_aa: CASSYGGGRQEQYF

clone_size: NA
d_call: NA
j_call: TRBJ1-4
v_call: TRBV4-1
cdr3_nt: TGCGCCAGCAGCCCGGGACAATCAACTAATGAAAAACTGTTTTTT
cdr3_aa: CASSPGQSTNEKLFF

clone_size: NA
d_call: TRBD2
j_call: TRBJ2-7
v_call: TRBV5-4
cdr3_nt: TGTGCCAGCAGTTTCTGGACTAGCGCTTCCTACGAGCAGTACTTC
cdr3_aa: CASSFWTSASYEQYF

clone_size: NA
d_call: NA
j_call: TRBJ2-2
v_call: TRBV6-4
cdr3_nt: TGTGCCTGGGGCCGGCTCGACGTAGCCGGGGAGCTGTTTTTT
cdr3_aa: CAWGRLDVAGELFF